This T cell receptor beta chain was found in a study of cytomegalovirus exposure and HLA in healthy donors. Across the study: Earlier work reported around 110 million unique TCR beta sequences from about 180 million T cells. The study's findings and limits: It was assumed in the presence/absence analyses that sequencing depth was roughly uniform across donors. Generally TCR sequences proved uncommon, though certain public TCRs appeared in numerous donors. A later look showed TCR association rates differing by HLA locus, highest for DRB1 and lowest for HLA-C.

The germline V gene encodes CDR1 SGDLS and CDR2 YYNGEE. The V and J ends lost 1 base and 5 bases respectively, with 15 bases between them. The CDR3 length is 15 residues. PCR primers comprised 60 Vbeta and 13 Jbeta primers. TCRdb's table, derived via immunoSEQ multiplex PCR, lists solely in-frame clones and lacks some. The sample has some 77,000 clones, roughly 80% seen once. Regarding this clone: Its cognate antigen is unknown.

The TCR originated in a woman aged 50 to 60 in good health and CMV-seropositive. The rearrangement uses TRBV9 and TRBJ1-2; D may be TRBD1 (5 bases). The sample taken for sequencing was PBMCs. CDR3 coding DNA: TGTGCCAGCAGCGTAACCGCATTGACAGATTATGGCTACACCTTC. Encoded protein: CASSVTALTDYGYTF.